This passage covers 13 T cell receptor beta chains from one sample sequenced in a study of cytomegalovirus exposure and HLA in healthy donors. With 60 Vbeta and 13 Jbeta primers, the PCR was carried out. Method: immunoSEQ multiplex PCR; TCRdb's copy keeps in-frame clones and lacks some. This table has 95,000 or so clones, approximately 80% appearing once. The sequenced material came from PBMCs. All receptors derive from a woman in her 70s in good health and CMV-seropositive.

The V and J genes are TRBV19 and TRBJ2-7; 7 nucleotides match TRBD1. V shed 9 bases and J 3 bases; nucleotides not matched to a gene: 5. Germline-derived CDR1 and CDR2 are LNHDA and SQIVND (reference sequence). The CDR3 is 12 amino acids. The CDR3 nucleotides read TGTGCCAGCTCGCCAGGGGGCTACGAGCAGTACTTC. Its translation is CASSPGGYEQYF.

The rearrangement joins TRBV6-5 to TRBJ2-7, with a possible D match to TRBD2 (5 bases). Germline CDR1 and CDR2: MNHEY and SVGAGI. Trimming left V 5 bases short and J 1 base short, with 6 bases between. This CDR3 contains 12 residues. The CDR3 protein is CASSTGSYEQYF. For the CDR3, the DNA is TGTGCCAGCAGTACGGGGTCCTACGAGCAGTACTTC.

The V call is TRBV20-1, the J call TRBJ2-5, with D perhaps TRBD1 (6 bases). Judging by the DNA end, TRBJ2-7 fits better; the J call may be wrong. Germline loops: CDR1 DFQATT, CDR2 SNEGSKA (reference sequence). The CDR3 extends over 11 amino acids. CDR3 coding DNA: TGCAGTGCTGGGGACAACTACGAGCAGTACTTC. It is translated as CSAGDNYEQYF.

This clone was found once. The V gene is TRBV7-8, the J gene TRBJ2-1, with 12 bases fitting TRBD2. The CDR3 loop spans 16 amino acids. Germline V CDR1 and CDR2: SGHVS, FQNEAQ. Trimming cost V 5 bases and J 8 bases; bases outside gene matches: 10. The CDR3 loop reads CASSKTSGRSGDEQFF. The CDR3, as DNA: TGTGCCAGCAGCAAAACTAGCGGGAGGTCCGGGGATGAGCAGTTCTTC.

There are a few counts of this clone. V gene TRBV5-6 combines with J gene TRBJ2-7; D perhaps matches TRBD2 (6 bases). This CDR3 spans 14 amino acids. Trimming pared 4 bases from V and 5 bases from J, leaving 16 bases between. Germline CDR1 reads SGHDT; CDR2 reads YYEEEE. CDR3: CASSGGRGKDEQYF. The CDR3 nucleotides are TGTGCCAGCAGCGGGGGACGGGGGAAGGACGAGCAGTACTTC.

The chain employs TRBV6-1 and TRBJ2-3, with a weak D call TRBD1 (6 bases). The V end was cut by 7 bases, the J end by 0 bases, with 14 bases between. Germline CDR1 is MNHNS and CDR2 is SASEGT. The CDR3 is 15 amino acids. This CDR3 reads CASKWTDPSTDTQYF. The CDR3 DNA reads as TGTGCCAGCAAATGGACAGACCCTAGCACAGATACGCAGTATTTT.

The rearrangement links TRBV27 to TRBJ1-2, with 8 bases identical to TRBD1. Germline CDR1 and CDR2: MNHEY and SMNVEV (reference sequence). V lost 4 bases and J lost 1; bases outside the gene matches: 2. CDR3 length equals 14 residues. In DNA, the CDR3 is TGTGCCAGCAGTTGGACAGGGCGTAACTATGGCTACACCTTC. It translates to CASSWTGRNYGYTF.

This clone was seen ten or more times. The V gene is TRBV6-6, the J gene TRBJ2-2; 8 bases are a match to TRBD1. This CDR3 comprises 16 residues. V gave up 4 bases and J gave up 5 bases; unmatched junction bases: 9. The germline gives CDR1 MNHNY, CDR2 SVGAGI (reference sequence). The CDR3, as DNA: TGTGCCAGCAGTTCTGCAGACAGGGGTGGAACCGGGGAGCTGTTTTTT. Its translation is CASSSADRGGTGELFF.

The genes are TRBV2 and TRBJ2-5, with 10 bases aligning to TRBD2. Germline CDR1 SNHLY, CDR2 FYNNEI. There are 13 residues in the CDR3. CDR3 loop: CASGRLYQETQYF. As DNA, the CDR3 is TGTGCTAGCGGGAGGTTGTACCAAGAGACCCAGTACTTC.

This clone was found a few times. The chain links TRBV28 to TRBJ2-5; 7 nucleotides match TRBD2. The end of the DNA aligns better with TRBJ2-7, so the J call may be wrong. CDR3 length: 16 amino acids. CDR1 and CDR2 (germline): MDHEN, SYDVKM. The CDR3 region is CASSFPGTINSYEQYF. CDR3 bases: TGTGCCAGCAGCTTTCCCGGGACTATCAATTCCTACGAGCAGTACTTC.

The DNA of the CDR3 is TGCGCCAGCAGCCGGTTTAGAGAGACTCCCTACAATGAGCAGTTCTTC. Translating gives CASSRFRETPYNEQFF. V gene TRBV4-3 combines with J gene TRBJ2-1, with D uncertain. V was trimmed by 4 bases and J by 2 bases, leaving 15 bases between them. The CDR3 is 16 amino acids. Per the germline V gene, CDR1 is LGHNA and CDR2 is YSLEER.

CDR3 sequence (DNA): TGCGCCAGCAGCTCAAACGGGGGTACCACTGAAGCTTTCTTT. It specifies CASSSNGGTTEAFF. This sequence joins TRBV5-1 and TRBJ1-1; the D gene is possibly TRBD1 (5 bases). The V gene's germline CDR1 is SGHRS and CDR2 YFSETQ. The CDR3 spans 14 residues. The V end lost 3 bases, the J end lost 4 bases, and 13 bases lay between the germline ends.

The rearrangement uses TRBV27 and TRBJ1-2; possibly TRBD1 for D (6 bases). Trimming removed 0 bases at V and 5 bases at J, with 7 bases between. This CDR3 comprises 13 residues. The V gene's germline CDR1 is MNHEY and CDR2 SMNVEV (reference sequence). The CDR3 coding sequence is TGTGCCAGCAGTTTATCCAGGGGATATGGCTACACCTTC. This gives the protein CASSLSRGYGYTF.